One T cell receptor (beta chain) is described in this entry. Its antigen is undetermined. MiXCR, run by TCRdb on the 5' RACE reads, gives a single entry per CDR3 protein. The repertoire includes a few hundred thousand distinct CDR3 sequences, around 16% of them detected once, and approximately 15% sits in the top ten. The sample belongs to a study of T cells after yellow fever vaccination. Overall study results and limits: Boosting was followed by the reappearance of most primary-vaccination clones (96% CD4, 70% to 90% CD8). Clonotypes appearing in both CD4 and CD8 compartments existed, and their share was small. Although the secondary response was weaker, it peaked faster, at day 5 versus 15.

V was cut by 1 base and J by 0 bases, with 9 bases left in between. The V gene's germline CDR1 is MGHRA and CDR2 YSYEKL. The CDR3 has 15 residues. The receptor comes from a man aged 18 to 30 who received the YFV17D yellow fever vaccine. The material sequenced was PBMCs, taken 5 to 6 days after the first yellow fever vaccination. The V call is TRBV4-1, the J call TRBJ1-2; no clear D gene. This CDR3 reads CASSQVPLTNYGYTF. The CDR3 nucleotides read TGCGCCAGCAGCCAAGTGCCGCTCACTAACTATGGCTACACCTTC.